The 2 T cell receptor beta chains presented below share a single source sample, sequenced in a study of blood T cell repertoires in COVID-19. Data came from immunoSEQ multiplex PCR; TCRdb stores just in-frame clones and leaves some out. The sample consists of hundreds of thousands of clones, 70% to 90% of them appearing once. The sample comprised peripheral blood. The receptors originated from a woman in her twenties or thirties with COVID-19, enrolled during active disease.

The chain recombines TRBV7-2 with TRBJ1-2; D is uncertain. CDR3 length equals 11 residues. Germline V gene sequence: CDR1 SGHTA, CDR2 FQGNSA. V lost 2 bases to trimming and J lost 5 bases, with 3 bases between them. CDR3 in amino acids: CASSLLYGYTF. For the CDR3, the DNA is TGTGCCAGCAGCTTACTTTATGGCTACACCTTC.

The V and J genes are TRBV24-1 and TRBJ2-1; D might be TRBD1 (7 bases). Germline lookup yields CDR1 KGHDR and CDR2 SFDVKD. The length of the CDR3 is 15 residues. Deletions cut 5 bases from V and 4 bases from J, with 14 bases between. DNA of the CDR3: TGTGCCACCAGTGGGGGGGACAGCCCTTACAATGAGCAGTTCTTC. This gives the protein CATSGGDSPYNEQFF.